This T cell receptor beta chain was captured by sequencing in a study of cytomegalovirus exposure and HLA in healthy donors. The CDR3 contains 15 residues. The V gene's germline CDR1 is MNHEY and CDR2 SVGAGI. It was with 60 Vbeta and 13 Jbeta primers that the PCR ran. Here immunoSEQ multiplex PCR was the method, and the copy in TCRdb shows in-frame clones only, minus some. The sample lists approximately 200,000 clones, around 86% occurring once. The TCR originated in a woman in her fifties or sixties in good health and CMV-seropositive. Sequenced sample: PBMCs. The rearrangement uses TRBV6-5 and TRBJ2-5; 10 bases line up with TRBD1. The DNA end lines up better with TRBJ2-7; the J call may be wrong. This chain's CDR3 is CASRPGQGGSYEQYF. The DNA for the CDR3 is TGTGCCAGCAGGCCCGGACAGGGGGGCTCCTACGAGCAGTACTTC.